A selection of T cell receptor beta chains follows, all from one sample in a study of shared clonotypes between healthy human individuals. Libraries were prepared by immunoSEQ multiplex PCR; TCRdb keeps only in-frame clonotypes and omits some of them. Of about 1,900,000 clones in the sample, about 95% were seen once. The sample comprised naive CD8+ T cells sorted from blood. The receptors derive from a man younger than 30 in good health. The CDR3 runs from the conserved cysteine through the conserved F or W.

>TRBJ1-1|14|TRBV5-4
CASSLGLENTEAFF
>TRBJ1-5|14|TRBV10-3
CAISEPGANQPQHF
>TRBJ2-1|18|TRBV10-3
CAISEVGATSGRPNEQFF
>TRBJ2-2|14|TRBV4-3
CASSPGLGGGELFF
>TRBJ2-7|13|TRBV6-1
CASSENVQYEQYF
>TRBJ2-4|16|TRBV4-1
CASSPRGGPAKNIQYF
>TRBJ1-3|17|TRBV2
CASRTGTAGVDGNTIYF
>TRBJ1-2|13|TRBV19
CASSTPDHYGYTF
>TRBJ2-2|18|TRBV19
CASSIEDPRYITTGELFF
>TRBJ2-5|15|TRBV27
CASSLGTAPGEAQYF
>TRBJ1-2|12|TRBV9
CASVTLGYGYTF
>TRBJ2-3|14|TRBV5-4
CASSYRQGTDTQYF
>TRBJ2-7|13|TRBV9
CASSVGGAPPQYF
>TRBJ2-5|12|TRBV13
CASSSQRETQYF
>TRBJ2-3|14|TRBV2
CAVGRATSTDTQYF
>TRBJ1-2|15|TRBV10-2
CASSESIAANYGYTF
>TRBJ2-2|14|TRBV13
CASSLQTSTGELFF
>TRBJ1-3|14|TRBV6-1
CASSVDRAGNTIYF
>TRBJ1-1|15|TRBV25-1
CARISSGTGFTEAFF
>TRBJ2-1|15|TRBV28
CASSQDPSSYNEQFF
>TRBJ2-2|16|TRBV6-5
CASSYAGGMNTGELFF
>TRBJ2-3|14|TRBV11-2
CASSLQWVTDTQYF
>TRBJ1-1|14|TRBV7-2
CASSLGLVNTEAFF
>TRBJ2-1|21|TRBV10-2
CASSESSGLRYGGPSYNEQFF
>TRBJ2-1|15|TRBV10-2
CASSALAGAYNEQFF
>TRBJ1-2|14|TRBV11-2
CASSFSRVNYGYTF
>TRBJ1-2|16|TRBV4-1
CASSQEGGQGIYGYTF
>TRBJ2-7|14|TRBV5-6
CASSWGAATYEQYF
>TRBJ2-3|13|TRBV28
CASSLTTTDTQYF
>TRBJ1-4|14|TRBV5-6
CASSLAGATYQLFF
>TRBJ1-1|15|TRBV4-1
CASSQLQQMNTEAFF
>TRBJ1-1|12|TRBV28
CASRAMNTEAFF
>TRBJ2-1|16|TRBV28
CASRTDRADSYNEQFF
>TRBJ1-6|12|TRBV19
CASSQYNSPLHF
>TRBJ1-2|12|TRBV6-1
CASEGGYYGYTF
>TRBJ1-6|16|TRBV2
CASSPFDSSYNSPLHF
>TRBJ2-5|15|TRBV13
CASSPGTGGSETQYF
>TRBJ2-1|15|TRBV9
CASSLGGAVYNEQFF
>TRBJ1-2|16|TRBV5-1
CASSLELGGSNYGYTF
>TRBJ2-1|14|TRBV14
CASSPGVAGDEQFF